This TCR beta chain was obtained from a study of T cell changes during pregnancy in multiple sclerosis. The data were produced by immunoSEQ multiplex PCR, yet TCRdb's version contains in-frame clones alone and is incomplete. The sample shows 55,000 to 85,000 clones, roughly 92% of them seen only once. V was clipped by 3 bases and J by 3 bases, with 11 bases between them. This CDR3 is built from 14 residues. Germline V gene lookup returns CDR1 SNHLY and CDR2 FYNNEI. Here the sequenced sample was peripheral blood, taken in the second trimester of pregnancy. The V gene is TRBV2, the J gene TRBJ1-2; D ambiguous. The TCR comes from a female donor with multiple sclerosis, enrolled in a pregnancy study. The CDR3 nucleotides read TGTGCCAGCAGTGAGTCGGGTATTGACTATGGCTACACCTTC. It translates to CASSESGIDYGYTF. Variable domain in full (rest from reference TRBV2 and TRBJ1-2): EPEVTQTPSHQVTQMGQEVILRCVPISNHLYFYWYRQILGQKVEFLVSFYNNEISEKSEIFDDQFSVERPDGSNFTLKIRSTKLEDSAMYFCASSESGIDYGYTFGSGTRLTVV.